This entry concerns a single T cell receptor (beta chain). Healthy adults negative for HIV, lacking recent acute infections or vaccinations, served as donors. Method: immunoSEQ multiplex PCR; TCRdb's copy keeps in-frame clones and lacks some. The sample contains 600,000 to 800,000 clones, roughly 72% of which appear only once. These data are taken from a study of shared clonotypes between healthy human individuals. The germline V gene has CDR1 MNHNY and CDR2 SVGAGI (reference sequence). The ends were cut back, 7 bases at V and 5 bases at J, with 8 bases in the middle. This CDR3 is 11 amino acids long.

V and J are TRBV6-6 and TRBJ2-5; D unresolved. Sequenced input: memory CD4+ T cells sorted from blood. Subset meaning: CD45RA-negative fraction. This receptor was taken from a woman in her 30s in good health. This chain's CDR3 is CASKSDETQYF. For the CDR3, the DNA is TGTGCCAGCAAGAGTGATGAGACCCAGTACTTC.